The rows below give T cell receptor beta chains drawn from one sample of a study of cytomegalovirus exposure and HLA in healthy donors. Clones were sequenced by immunoSEQ multiplex PCR, and TCRdb holds only the in-frame ones, with some missing. The sample has some 140,000 clones, 70% to 80% seen once. Source material: PBMCs. These receptors were obtained from a woman between 45 and 65 years old in good health and CMV-seropositive. Both conserved end residues are part of each CDR3. A D gene is named only where the DNA matches it firmly. Expanded clones get a size class; other rows say once, few or many, or leave the size out.

v_gene: TRBV2
abundance: NA
j_gene: TRBJ2-7
d_gene: NA
CDR3aa: CASAAESSYEQYF
CDR3nt: TGTGCCAGCGCGGCGGAGAGCTCCTACGAGCAGTACTTC

v_gene: TRBV7-2
abundance: once
j_gene: TRBJ1-6
d_gene: TRBD1
CDR3aa: CASSLGDRKNSPLHF
CDR3nt: TGTGCCAGCAGCTTAGGGGACAGGAAGAATTCACCCCTCCACTTT

v_gene: TRBV4-1
abundance: NA
j_gene: TRBJ2-7
d_gene: NA
CDR3aa: CASSQGGRAYEQYF
CDR3nt: TGCGCCAGCAGCCAAGGGGGGCGGGCCTACGAGCAGTACTTC

v_gene: TRBV7-4
abundance: few
j_gene: TRBJ1-5
d_gene: NA
CDR3aa: CASSPPVIGNQPQHF
CDR3nt: TGTGCCAGCAGCCCCCCAGTGATCGGCAATCAGCCCCAGCATTTT

v_gene: TRBV4-1
abundance: NA
j_gene: TRBJ1-5
d_gene: NA
CDR3aa: CASSQSGGASNQPQHF
CDR3nt: TGCGCCAGCAGCCAAAGCGGGGGCGCGAGCAATCAGCCCCAGCATTTT

v_gene: TRBV2
abundance: NA
j_gene: TRBJ1-3
d_gene: TRBD1
CDR3aa: CASSDRQGRTGNTIYF
CDR3nt: TGTGCCAGCAGCGACAGACAGGGGAGGACTGGAAACACCATATATTTT

v_gene: TRBV25-1
abundance: NA
j_gene: TRBJ1-2
d_gene: TRBD1
CDR3aa: CASSEPVGTDYGYTF
CDR3nt: TGTGCCAGCAGTGAACCCGTCGGGACAGATTATGGCTACACCTTC

v_gene: TRBV19
abundance: NA
j_gene: TRBJ1-5
d_gene: NA
CDR3aa: CASSIGGPQPQHF
CDR3nt: TGTGCCAGTAGTATAGGGGGGCCTCAGCCCCAGCATTTT

v_gene: TRBV5-4
abundance: NA
j_gene: TRBJ2-5
d_gene: TRBD2
CDR3aa: CASSLTREAWEETQYF
CDR3nt: TGTGCCAGCAGCTTGACGCGGGAGGCATGGGAAGAGACCCAGTACTTC

v_gene: TRBV20-1
abundance: NA
j_gene: TRBJ2-1
d_gene: NA
CDR3aa: CSAAVGNEQFF
CDR3nt: TGCAGTGCGGCGGTGGGCAATGAGCAGTTCTTC

v_gene: TRBV29-1
abundance: NA
j_gene: TRBJ2-5
d_gene: NA
CDR3aa: CSVFQQETQYF
CDR3nt: TGCAGCGTTTTTCAGCAAGAGACCCAGTACTTC

v_gene: TRBV30
abundance: NA
j_gene: TRBJ1-4
d_gene: NA
CDR3aa: CAWSVQGSPGEKPFF
CDR3nt: TGTGCCTGGAGTGTACAAGGATCTCCGGGTGAAAAACCGTTTTTT

v_gene: TRBV30
abundance: NA
j_gene: TRBJ2-1
d_gene: TRBD2
CDR3aa: CAWSGWTSGGYNEQFF
CDR3nt: TGTGCCTGGAGTGGGTGGACTAGCGGGGGTTATAATGAGCAGTTCTTC

v_gene: TRBV6-5
abundance: NA
j_gene: TRBJ1-1
d_gene: TRBD1
CDR3aa: CASSKDRALNTEAFF
CDR3nt: TGTGCCAGCAGTAAGGACAGGGCCTTGAACACTGAAGCTTTCTTT

v_gene: TRBV5-1
abundance: NA
j_gene: TRBJ1-5
d_gene: NA
CDR3aa: CASSLEPTGQNQPQHF
CDR3nt: TGCGCCAGCAGCTTGGAACCCACTGGACAAAATCAGCCCCAGCATTTT

v_gene: TRBV4-2
abundance: medium-sized
j_gene: TRBJ1-1
d_gene: NA
CDR3aa: CASSQNAGARNTEAFF
CDR3nt: TGTGCCAGCAGCCAAAATGCGGGGGCGCGGAACACTGAAGCTTTCTTT

v_gene: TRBV6-6
abundance: NA
j_gene: TRBJ2-3
d_gene: NA
CDR3aa: CASSYPSGTDTQYF
CDR3nt: TGTGCCAGCAGTTATCCTTCCGGCACAGATACGCAGTATTTT

v_gene: TRBV10-3
abundance: NA
j_gene: TRBJ2-2
d_gene: TRBD1
CDR3aa: CAISQRGQDTGELFF
CDR3nt: TGTGCCATCAGTCAAAGGGGACAGGACACCGGGGAGCTGTTTTTT

v_gene: TRBV6-1
abundance: NA
j_gene: TRBJ1-6
d_gene: TRBD1
CDR3aa: CASTGQGNSPLHF
CDR3nt: TGTGCCAGCACGGGACAGGGGAATTCACCCCTCCACTTT

v_gene: TRBV11-1
abundance: NA
j_gene: TRBJ1-1
d_gene: TRBD1
CDR3aa: CASRTGTEDTEAFF
CDR3nt: TGTGCCAGCAGGACCGGGACAGAGGACACTGAAGCTTTCTTT

v_gene: TRBV6-5
abundance: NA
j_gene: TRBJ2-1
d_gene: TRBD2
CDR3aa: CASSYGGGGNEQFF
CDR3nt: TGTGCCAGCAGTTACGGCGGGGGTGGCAATGAGCAGTTCTTC

v_gene: TRBV7-9
abundance: once
j_gene: TRBJ2-1
d_gene: TRBD2
CDR3aa: CASSAPSGGSEDYNEQFF
CDR3nt: TGTGCCAGCAGCGCCCCTAGCGGGGGCTCGGAGGACTACAATGAGCAGTTCTTC

v_gene: TRBV19
abundance: NA
j_gene: TRBJ2-1
d_gene: TRBD1
CDR3aa: CASSETGGNEQFF
CDR3nt: TGTGCCAGTAGTGAGACAGGGGGGAATGAGCAGTTCTTC

v_gene: TRBV7-3
abundance: few
j_gene: TRBJ2-3
d_gene: TRBD2
CDR3aa: CASSLGKRGGTDTQYF
CDR3nt: TGTGCCAGCAGCTTAGGGAAGCGGGGGGGCACAGATACGCAGTATTTT

v_gene: TRBV5-6
abundance: NA
j_gene: TRBJ2-4
d_gene: NA
CDR3aa: CASSLTSQNIQYF
CDR3nt: TGTGCCAGCAGCTTGACTAGCCAAAACATTCAGTACTTC

v_gene: TRBV28
abundance: NA
j_gene: TRBJ1-5
d_gene: NA
CDR3aa: CASRGQISNQPQHF
CDR3nt: TGTGCCAGCAGAGGACAGATTAGCAATCAGCCCCAGCATTTT

v_gene: TRBV10-3
abundance: NA
j_gene: TRBJ1-3
d_gene: TRBD1
CDR3aa: CAIRDADRDSGNTIYF
CDR3nt: TGTGCCATCAGAGATGCAGACAGGGACTCTGGAAACACCATATATTTT

v_gene: TRBV6-5
abundance: NA
j_gene: TRBJ2-1
d_gene: NA
CDR3aa: CASTPVAGTYNEQFF
CDR3nt: TGTGCCAGCACGCCTGTGGCAGGGACCTACAATGAGCAGTTCTTC

v_gene: TRBV1
abundance: NA
j_gene: TRBJ1-3
d_gene: NA
CDR3aa: CTSSQDNFGTARNTIYF
CDR3nt: TGCACCAGCAGCCAAGACAACTTTGGGACAGCAAGAAACACCATATATTTT

v_gene: TRBV30
abundance: NA
j_gene: TRBJ1-4
d_gene: NA
CDR3aa: CVGGANEKLFF
CDR3nt: TGTGTCGGGGGGGCTAATGAAAAACTGTTTTTT

v_gene: TRBV4-2
abundance: few
j_gene: TRBJ2-5
d_gene: TRBD2
CDR3aa: CASSQAGTSDTSSETQYF
CDR3nt: TGTGCCAGCAGCCAAGCCGGGACTAGCGATACTAGTTCAGAGACCCAGTACTTC

v_gene: TRBV16
abundance: NA
j_gene: TRBJ2-3
d_gene: NA
CDR3aa: CASSYRPDTQYF
CDR3nt: TGTGCCAGCAGTTACAGACCGGATACGCAGTATTTT

v_gene: TRBV4-1
abundance: NA
j_gene: TRBJ2-7
d_gene: TRBD1
CDR3aa: CASSQDDRGAIEQYF
CDR3nt: TGCGCCAGCAGCCAAGATGACAGGGGGGCCATCGAGCAGTACTTC

v_gene: TRBV6-6
abundance: few
j_gene: TRBJ1-5
d_gene: NA
CDR3aa: CASSYSQTGNQPQHF
CDR3nt: TGTGCCAGCAGTTACAGTCAAACGGGCAATCAGCCCCAGCATTTT

v_gene: TRBV7-8
abundance: NA
j_gene: TRBJ1-4
d_gene: TRBD1
CDR3aa: CASRKTGTANEKLFF
CDR3nt: TGTGCCAGCAGGAAAACCGGGACAGCTAATGAAAAACTGTTTTTT

v_gene: TRBV7-2
abundance: once
j_gene: TRBJ2-7
d_gene: TRBD1
CDR3aa: CASSLRGGTGQSEQYF
CDR3nt: TGTGCCAGCAGCCTCCGAGGGGGGACAGGTCAAAGCGAGCAGTACTTC

v_gene: TRBV9
abundance: NA
j_gene: TRBJ1-2
d_gene: TRBD1
CDR3aa: CASSIPGTGGYGYTF
CDR3nt: TGTGCCAGCAGCATCCCCGGGACAGGAGGCTATGGCTACACCTTC

v_gene: TRBV7-2
abundance: once
j_gene: TRBJ1-3
d_gene: TRBD1
CDR3aa: CASSLEQGSGNTIYF
CDR3nt: TGTGCCAGCAGCTTAGAACAGGGGAGTGGAAACACCATATATTTT

v_gene: TRBV23-1
abundance: NA
j_gene: TRBJ1-1
d_gene: TRBD1
CDR3aa: CASSTGQGGDTEAFF
CDR3nt: TGCGCCAGCAGCACTGGACAGGGGGGTGACACTGAAGCTTTCTTT

v_gene: TRBV4-3
abundance: NA
j_gene: TRBJ2-3
d_gene: TRBD1
CDR3aa: CASSQDWGTDTDTQYF
CDR3nt: TGCGCCAGCAGCCAAGATTGGGGGACAGACACAGATACGCAGTATTTT

v_gene: TRBV11-2
abundance: NA
j_gene: TRBJ1-3
d_gene: TRBD1
CDR3aa: CASSLTGGGNTIYF
CDR3nt: TGTGCCAGCAGCTTGACAGGGGGTGGAAACACCATATATTTT

v_gene: TRBV12-5
abundance: NA
j_gene: TRBJ2-7
d_gene: NA
CDR3aa: CASGLGHSYEQYF
CDR3nt: TGTGCTAGTGGTTTGGGTCATTCCTACGAGCAGTACTTC

v_gene: TRBV7-2
abundance: few
j_gene: TRBJ1-2
d_gene: NA
CDR3aa: CASGTEGPYGYTF
CDR3nt: TGTGCCAGCGGAACAGAGGGCCCCTATGGCTACACCTTC

v_gene: TRBV19
abundance: NA
j_gene: TRBJ1-2
d_gene: NA
CDR3aa: CASSINGRTAGDYGYTF
CDR3nt: TGTGCCAGTAGTATTAATGGGAGGACCGCCGGGGACTATGGCTACACCTTC

v_gene: TRBV5-1
abundance: NA
j_gene: TRBJ2-3
d_gene: NA
CDR3aa: CASSFWGSARSDTQYF
CDR3nt: TGCGCCAGCAGCTTCTGGGGCAGCGCCCGTTCAGATACGCAGTATTTT

v_gene: TRBV19
abundance: NA
j_gene: TRBJ1-1
d_gene: NA
CDR3aa: CASLTSPPRSEAFF
CDR3nt: TGTGCCAGCCTCACCTCTCCCCCCCGGTCTGAAGCTTTCTTT

v_gene: TRBV5-6
abundance: NA
j_gene: TRBJ2-7
d_gene: NA
CDR3aa: CASSPENGLAYEQYF
CDR3nt: TGTGCCAGCAGCCCTGAAAACGGACTGGCCTACGAGCAGTACTTC

v_gene: TRBV10-3
abundance: NA
j_gene: TRBJ1-2
d_gene: TRBD1
CDR3aa: CAISDVGGRGYTF
CDR3nt: TGTGCCATCAGTGATGTAGGGGGCCGGGGCTACACCTTC

v_gene: TRBV28
abundance: NA
j_gene: TRBJ2-1
d_gene: TRBD2
CDR3aa: CASSLSGGYNEQFF
CDR3nt: TGTGCCAGCAGCCTTAGCGGGGGCTACAATGAGCAGTTCTTC

v_gene: TRBV4-1
abundance: NA
j_gene: TRBJ1-5
d_gene: TRBD1
CDR3aa: CASSQGDRGANQPQHF
CDR3nt: TGCGCCAGCAGCCAAGGAGACAGGGGGGCGAATCAGCCCCAGCATTTT

v_gene: TRBV5-1
abundance: few
j_gene: TRBJ2-7
d_gene: TRBD1
CDR3aa: CASSWGPGGGGEQYF
CDR3nt: TGCGCCAGCAGCTGGGGGCCAGGGGGTGGTGGGGAGCAGTACTTC

v_gene: TRBV7-2
abundance: NA
j_gene: TRBJ2-7
d_gene: NA
CDR3aa: CASSLQGGGYEQYF
CDR3nt: TGTGCCAGCAGCTTACAAGGGGGTGGGTACGAGCAGTACTTC

v_gene: TRBV6-5
abundance: NA
j_gene: TRBJ1-4
d_gene: NA
CDR3aa: CASSKQGAHEKLFF
CDR3nt: TGTGCCAGCAGTAAACAGGGAGCCCACGAAAAACTGTTTTTT